One sample yielded the 23 T cell receptor beta chains listed below, sequenced in a study of blood T cell repertoires in COVID-19. Measured with immunoSEQ multiplex PCR; TCRdb has only the in-frame clones, and not every one. Of almost 300,000 clones in the sample, roughly 86% were seen once. The sample taken for sequencing was peripheral blood. These receptor sequences come from a man in his sixties or seventies with acute or convalescent COVID-19.

CDR3 protein: CASSQEASLAAFF. CDR3 nucleotide sequence: TGCGCCAGCAGCCAAGAGGCTAGTTTGGCCGCTTTCTTT. J is TRBJ1-1 and V is TRBV4-3; D gene unclear. This CDR3 comprises 13 residues. The germline gives CDR1 LGHNA, CDR2 YSLEER. The V gene lost 0 bases and the J gene lost 11 bases, with 13 bases spanning the gap.

This clone was seen only once. CDR3 DNA: TGCAGCGTTGATCCGGGGAGCACAGATACGCAGTATTTT. Amino acids: CSVDPGSTDTQYF. This chain uses TRBV29-1 with TRBJ2-3; a possible D gene is TRBD2 (5 bases). The CDR3 sequence is 13 residues long. Deletions cut 3 bases from V and 0 bases from J, with 7 bases between. In germline, CDR1 is SQVTM, CDR2 ANQGSEA.

The V and J genes are TRBV5-1 and TRBJ2-7, with 12 bases lining up with TRBD2. The V and J ends lost 0 bases and 3 bases, in that order; junction bases with no gene match: 7. Germline values: CDR1 SGHRS, CDR2 YFSETQ. The CDR3 length is 17 residues. The CDR3 here is CASSLGGLAGNHYEQYF. CDR3 in DNA: TGCGCCAGCAGCTTGGGGGGACTAGCGGGTAACCACTACGAGCAGTACTTC. Complete variable domain (other parts from reference TRBV5-1 and TRBJ2-7): KAGVTQTPRYLIKTRGQQVTLSCSPISGHRSVSWYQQTPGQGLQFLFEYFSETQRNKGNFPGRFSGRQFSNSRSEMNVSTLELGDSALYLCASSLGGLAGNHYEQYFGPGTRLTVT.

The rearrangement uses TRBV6-2 or TRBV6-3 and TRBJ2-5, with 8 bases identical to TRBD1. V shed 5 bases, J shed 5 bases, and the junction held 10 bases outside the gene matches. This CDR3 region has 15 residues. Looked up from germline, CDR1 is MNHEY and CDR2 is SVGEGT. This CDR3 reads CASSEGQVIRETQYF. Here the CDR3 DNA reads TGTGCCAGCAGTGAGGGACAGGTGATTAGGGAGACCCAGTACTTC.

About this clone: This sample also contains other DNA sequences that code for the same CDR3. The chain has TRBV18 and TRBJ1-1; D gene uncertain. The CDR3 is made up of 13 amino acids. V lost 2 bases and J 1 base, leaving 5 bases between the germline ends. Looked up from germline, CDR1 is KGHSH and CDR2 is LQKENI. In DNA form, the CDR3 reads TGTGCCAGCTCACCAGCGGGGAACACTGAAGCTTTCTTT. Encoded protein: CASSPAGNTEAFF.

This clone was seen just once. This chain uses TRBV11-2 with TRBJ1-2; 7 positions agree with TRBD1. J lost 2 bases, V lost 1 base, and 7 bases had no gene match. The CDR3 sequence is 16 residues long. Germline V gene sequence: CDR1 SGHAT, CDR2 FQNNGV. CDR3 sequence: CASSLVSGRGNYGYTF. The CDR3 bases are TGTGCCAGCAGCTTAGTTTCGGGCAGGGGGAACTATGGCTACACCTTC.

This sequence joins TRBV7-2 and TRBJ2-5; 10 bases are a match to TRBD2. J was trimmed by 7 bases and V by 4 bases; bases with no gene match: 9. In germline, CDR1 is SGHTA, CDR2 FQGNSA. The CDR3 length is 15 residues. The CDR3 coding sequence is TGTGCCAGCAGCTCACCTGGGGGACTAGCGAGGACCCAGTACTTC. It is translated as CASSSPGGLARTQYF.

This chain connects TRBV7-6 to TRBJ2-5; 12 bases match TRBD2. V dropped 5 bases and J dropped 4; count of bases not matched to a gene: 14. CDR1 and CDR2 (germline): SGHVS, FNYEAQ. The CDR3 consists of 18 residues. The CDR3 coding sequence is TGTGCCAGCAGCGGCAGGGTACTAGCGGGAGGCGGAGCAGAGACCCAGTACTTC. Its protein product is CASSGRVLAGGGAETQYF.

The CDR3 DNA follows: TGTGCCAGCTCACCACCGGGCGACTACGAGCAGTACTTC. It yields the protein CASSPPGDYEQYF. The chain carries TRBV18 and TRBJ2-7; D is undetermined. Germline V CDR1 and CDR2: KGHSH, LQKENI. The CDR3 length is 13 residues. V was shortened by 0 bases and J by 3 bases, with 6 bases between the two germline ends.

In this sample, this clone turned up once. V is TRBV10-3 and J is TRBJ1-5; D is unclear. Trimming shortened V by 3 bases and J by 3 bases, and 3 bases separated the two germline ends. The germline V gene encodes CDR1 ENHRY and CDR2 SYGVKD. The CDR3 covers 12 residues. CDR3 sequence: CAISEHNQPQHF. CDR3 DNA: TGTGCCATCAGTGAACACAATCAGCCCCAGCATTTT.

The rearrangement uses TRBV5-1 and TRBJ2-3; perhaps TRBD2 as D (5 bases). This CDR3 comprises 14 residues. Germline V gives CDR1 SGHRS, CDR2 YFSETQ. Deletions cut 0 bases from V and 1 base from J, with 6 bases between. Written as DNA, the CDR3 is TGCGCCAGCAGCTTGGCGCGGGGCACAGATACGCAGTATTTT. Encoded protein: CASSLARGTDTQYF.

V usage is TRBV5-4 and J usage is TRBJ1-1; 7 bases match TRBD1. The CDR3 consists of 14 residues. Germline V gene data show CDR1 as SGHNT and CDR2 as YYREEE (reference sequence). J gave up 1 base and V 4 bases, and 4 bases lay outside the gene matches. The CDR3 sequence is CASSPRQGNTEAFF. The CDR3, as DNA: TGTGCCAGCAGCCCCAGACAGGGGAACACTGAAGCTTTCTTT.

This clone came up a few times. The rearrangement joins TRBV21-1 to TRBJ1-2; the DNA was not compared with TRBD1, the D call given in the table. TRBV21-1 constitutes a pseudogene. The CDR3 sequence is 18 residues long. CDR3 sequence: CASSKDVSGGMFLYGYTF. The CDR3 DNA follows: TGTGCCAGCAGCAAAGATGTGTCAGGGGGCATGTTTCTCTATGGCTACACCTTC.

V gene TRBV9 combines with J gene TRBJ1-1, with 8 positions matching TRBD1. The length of the CDR3 is 14 residues. CDR1 is SGDLS, CDR2 YYNGEE, per germline. V trimming: 4 bases; J trimming: 3 bases; junction bases outside the gene matches: 5. The CDR3 region has the DNA TGTGCCAGCAGCAAAGGACAGGGTCACACTGAAGCTTTCTTT. This sequence encodes CASSKGQGHTEAFF.

This chain connects TRBV2 to TRBJ2-3; 8 positions agree with TRBD1. V trimming: 6 bases; J trimming: 0 bases; junction bases outside the gene matches: 5. Germline V gene sequence: CDR1 SNHLY, CDR2 FYNNEI. The length of the CDR3 is 15 residues. DNA for the CDR3: TGTGCCAGCAGCCGGACAGGGACTAGCACAGATACGCAGTATTTT. Protein: CASSRTGTSTDTQYF. Supplemented by reference TRBV2 and TRBJ2-3, the full variable domain reads EPEVTQTPSHQVTQMGQEVILRCVPISNHLYFYWYRQILGQKVEFLVSFYNNEISEKSEIFDDQFSVERPDGSNFTLKIRSTKLEDSAMYFCASSRTGTSTDTQYFGPGTRLTVL.

This chain uses TRBV5-8 with TRBJ1-3, with 8 bases matching TRBD1. Germline loops: CDR1 SGHTS, CDR2 YDEGEE. The CDR3 contains 19 residues. J gave up 3 bases and V 0 bases, and 14 bases lay outside the gene matches. This CDR3 is CASSLGGTGRYFRGNTIYF. As DNA, the CDR3 is TGTGCCAGCAGCTTGGGGGGGACAGGCCGCTATTTCCGTGGAAACACCATATATTTT.

This clone was counted between two and nine times. The V and J genes are TRBV3-1 (or the pseudogene TRBV3-2) and TRBJ2-1, with 10 nucleotides matching TRBD2. The germline CDR1 and CDR2 sequences are LGHDT and YNNKEL (reference sequence). This CDR3 contains 19 residues. V trimming: 0 bases; J trimming: 9 bases; junction bases outside the gene matches: 17. Here the CDR3 reads CASSQDSSGGAREHAEQFF. Written as DNA, the CDR3 is TGTGCCAGCAGCCAAGATTCGAGCGGGGGGGCCAGGGAACATGCTGAGCAGTTCTTC.

The chain recombines TRBV19 with TRBJ2-7, with a tentative D call TRBD1 (5 bases). V was pared by 3 bases and J by 3 bases, with 12 bases between. The germline CDR1 and CDR2 sequences are LNHDA and SQIVND (reference sequence). CDR3 size: 14 residues. CDR3 in amino acids: CASSIGLGRYEQYF. The CDR3 DNA sequence: TGTGCCAGTAGTATTGGGCTGGGGCGCTACGAGCAGTACTTC.

This rearrangement joins TRBV29-1 to TRBJ2-7; 15 nucleotides align to TRBD2. V gave up 6 bases and J gave up 4 bases; unmatched junction bases: 4. This CDR3 has 14 residues. Germline CDR1 is SQVTM and CDR2 is ANQGSEA. The CDR3 here is CSVSGLAGGYEQYF. The CDR3 DNA reads TGCAGCGTGTCCGGACTAGCGGGAGGGTACGAGCAGTACTTC.

The chain joins TRBV5-6 to TRBJ1-6; a possible D gene is TRBD1 (6 bases). This CDR3 contains 18 residues. CDR1 is SGHDT, CDR2 YYEEEE, per germline. The ends were cut back, 0 bases at V and 1 base at J, with 14 bases in the middle. In nucleotides, the CDR3 is TGTGCCAGCAGCTTGGACAGGGTGGGGTGGTCCTATAATTCACCCCTCCACTTT. Translating it yields CASSLDRVGWSYNSPLHF.

CDR3 protein: CASSQDFNSLVAFF. The CDR3 DNA reads as TGCGCCAGCAGCCAAGATTTTAACTCCCTAGTAGCTTTCTTT. This chain links TRBV4-3 with TRBJ1-1; D remains unclear. The germline V gene encodes CDR1 LGHNA and CDR2 YSLEER. This CDR3 spans 14 amino acids. Trimming removed 0 bases at V and 10 bases at J, with 15 bases between.

The rearrangement joins TRBV4-1 to TRBJ1-6; D remains ambiguous. The CDR3 has 14 residues. Germline CDR1 is MGHRA and CDR2 is YSYEKL. The V and J ends lost 0 bases and 10 bases respectively, with 10 bases between them. CDR3 residues: CASSQDEGFSPLHF. The CDR3 DNA sequence: TGCGCCAGCAGCCAAGACGAGGGTTTCTCACCCCTCCACTTT.

The genes are TRBV6-5 and TRBJ2-1; D is possibly TRBD2 (6 bases). This CDR3 has 15 amino acids. Germline assignment: CDR1 MNHEY and CDR2 SVGAGI. The ends were cut back, 5 bases at V and 0 bases at J, with 11 bases in the middle. The CDR3 coding sequence is TGTGCCAGCAGTCGTTCAGCGGGCTCCTACAATGAGCAGTTCTTC. Translated, it gives CASSRSAGSYNEQFF.